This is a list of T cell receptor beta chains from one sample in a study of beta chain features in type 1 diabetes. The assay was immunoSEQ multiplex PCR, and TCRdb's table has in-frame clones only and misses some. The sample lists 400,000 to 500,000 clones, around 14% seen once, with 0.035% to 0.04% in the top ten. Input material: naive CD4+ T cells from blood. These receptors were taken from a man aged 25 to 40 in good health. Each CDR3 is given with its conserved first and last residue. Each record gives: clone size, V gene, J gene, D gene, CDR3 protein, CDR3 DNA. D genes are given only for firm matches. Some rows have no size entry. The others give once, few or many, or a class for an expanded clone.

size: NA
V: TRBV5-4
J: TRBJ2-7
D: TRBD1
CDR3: CASTQMTGSSYEQYF
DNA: TGTGCCAGCACCCAAATGACAGGGAGCTCCTACGAGCAGTACTTC

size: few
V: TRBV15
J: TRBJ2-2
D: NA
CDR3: CATSRDFSAGELFF
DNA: TGTGCCACCAGCAGAGATTTTTCGGCCGGGGAGCTGTTTTTT

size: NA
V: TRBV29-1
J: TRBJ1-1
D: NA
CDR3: CSVDLPEAFF
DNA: TGCAGCGTTGATCTTCCTGAAGCTTTCTTT

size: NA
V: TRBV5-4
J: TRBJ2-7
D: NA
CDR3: CASSTWEVYEQYF
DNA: TGTGCCAGCAGTACTTGGGAGGTCTACGAGCAGTACTTC

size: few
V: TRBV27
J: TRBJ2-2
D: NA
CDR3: CASSRQGGTGELFF
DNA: TGTGCCAGCAGTAGACAAGGAGGCACCGGGGAGCTGTTTTTT

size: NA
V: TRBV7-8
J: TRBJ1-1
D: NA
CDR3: CASSLGPRGRDTEAFF
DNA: TGTGCCAGCAGCTTGGGTCCCCGCGGCAGAGACACTGAAGCTTTCTTT

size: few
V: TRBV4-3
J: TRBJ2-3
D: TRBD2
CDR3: CASSQENGGSDTQYF
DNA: TGCGCCAGCAGCCAAGAAAACGGGGGGTCAGATACGCAGTATTTT

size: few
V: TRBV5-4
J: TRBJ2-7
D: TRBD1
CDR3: CASSLGQAYSYEQYF
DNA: TGTGCCAGCAGCCTGGGACAGGCGTACTCCTACGAGCAGTACTTC

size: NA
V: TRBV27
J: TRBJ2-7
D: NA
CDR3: CASSLRIPYEQYF
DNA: TGTGCCAGCAGTTTAAGGATCCCCTACGAGCAGTACTTC

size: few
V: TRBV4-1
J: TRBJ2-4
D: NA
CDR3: CASSQDIRLYIQYF
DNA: TGCGCCAGCAGCCAAGATATTAGGCTGTACATTCAGTACTTC

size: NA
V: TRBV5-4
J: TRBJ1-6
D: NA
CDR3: CASSLDQASPLHF
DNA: TGTGCCAGCAGCTTGGATCAGGCTTCACCCCTCCACTTT

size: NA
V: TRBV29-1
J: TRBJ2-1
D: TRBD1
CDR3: CSVESAGTGVNEQFF
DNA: TGCAGCGTTGAATCAGCCGGGACAGGGGTCAATGAGCAGTTCTTC

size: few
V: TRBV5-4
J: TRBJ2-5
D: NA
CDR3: CASSYEAPRQETQYF
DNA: TGTGCCAGCAGCTACGAAGCCCCAAGGCAGGAGACCCAGTACTTC

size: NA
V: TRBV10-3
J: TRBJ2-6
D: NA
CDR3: CAIRMDSSGANILTF
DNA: TGTGCCATCAGGATGGACAGCTCTGGGGCCAACATCCTGACTTTC

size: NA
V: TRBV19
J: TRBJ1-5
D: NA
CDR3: CASSSLAGPSNQPQHF
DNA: TGTGCCAGTAGTAGTCTCGCTGGGCCTAGCAATCAGCCCCAGCATTTT

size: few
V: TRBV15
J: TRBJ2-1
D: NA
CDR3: CATSRDRLAGSYGEQFF
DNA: TGTGCCACCAGCAGAGATCGGCTGGCAGGGTCGTATGGTGAGCAGTTCTTC

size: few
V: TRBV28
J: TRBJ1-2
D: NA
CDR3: CASSLRSNGYTF
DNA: TGTGCCAGCAGTCTCCGGTCGAATGGCTACACCTTC

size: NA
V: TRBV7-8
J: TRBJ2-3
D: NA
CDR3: CASEDRRTDTQYF
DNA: TGTGCCAGCGAGGACCGAAGGACAGATACGCAGTATTTT

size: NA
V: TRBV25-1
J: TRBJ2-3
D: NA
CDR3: CASSKYRGGDSTDTQYF
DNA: TGTGCCAGCAGTAAATACCGAGGTGGCGACAGCACAGATACGCAGTATTTT

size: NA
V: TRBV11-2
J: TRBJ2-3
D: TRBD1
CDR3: CASSISGGPSTDTQYF
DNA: TGTGCCAGCAGCATTTCAGGGGGCCCCAGCACAGATACGCAGTATTTT

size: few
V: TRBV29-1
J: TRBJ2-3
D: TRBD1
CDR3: CSVVPRDRGTDTQYF
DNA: TGCAGCGTTGTACCCCGGGACAGGGGGACAGATACGCAGTATTTT

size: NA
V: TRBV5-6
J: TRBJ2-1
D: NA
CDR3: CASSFRVEQFF
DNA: TGTGCCAGCAGCTTCAGGGTTGAGCAGTTCTTC

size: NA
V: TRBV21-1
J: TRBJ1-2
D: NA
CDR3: CASSTQSSNYGYTF
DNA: TGTGCCAGCAGCACACAGAGTTCTAACTATGGCTACACCTTC

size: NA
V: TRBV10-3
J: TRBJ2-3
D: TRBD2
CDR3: CATARTSTSTDTQYF
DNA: TGTGCCACCGCACGGACTAGTACTAGCACAGATACGCAGTATTTT

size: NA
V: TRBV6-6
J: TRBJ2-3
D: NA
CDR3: CASAHRGARGTDTQYF
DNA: TGTGCCAGCGCCCATCGGGGGGCCCGGGGCACAGATACGCAGTATTTT

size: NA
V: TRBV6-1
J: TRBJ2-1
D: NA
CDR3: CASSERRYSYNEQFF
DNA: TGTGCCAGCAGTGAAAGGAGGTACTCCTACAATGAGCAGTTCTTC

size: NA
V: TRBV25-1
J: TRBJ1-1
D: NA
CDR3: CASRMDMNTEAFF
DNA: TGTGCCAGCAGAATGGACATGAACACTGAAGCTTTCTTT

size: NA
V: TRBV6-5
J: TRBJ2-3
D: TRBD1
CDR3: CASSRTGFDTQYF
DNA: TGTGCCAGCAGTAGGACAGGGTTTGATACGCAGTATTTT

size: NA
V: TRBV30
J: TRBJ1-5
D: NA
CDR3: CAWSRQGNQPQHF
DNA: TGTGCCTGGAGTCGACAGGGCAATCAGCCCCAGCATTTT

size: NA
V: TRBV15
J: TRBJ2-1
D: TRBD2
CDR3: CATSRDYGSSGSVNEQFF
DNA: TGTGCCACCAGCAGAGATTATGGGTCTAGCGGGAGTGTCAATGAGCAGTTCTTC

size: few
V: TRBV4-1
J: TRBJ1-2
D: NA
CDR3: CASSKDLGFGTF
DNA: TGCGCCAGCAGCAAGGATCTGGGGTTCGGTACCTTC

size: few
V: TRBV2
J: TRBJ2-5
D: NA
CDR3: CASTRDPTGRETQYF
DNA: TGTGCCAGCACCCGCGATCCCACGGGGCGGGAGACCCAGTACTTC

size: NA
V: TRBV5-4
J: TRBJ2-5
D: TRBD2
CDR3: CASSLGTRLAVQETQYF
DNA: TGTGCCAGCAGCTTGGGTACCCGACTAGCGGTACAAGAGACCCAGTACTTC

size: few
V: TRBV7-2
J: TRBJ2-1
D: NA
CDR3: CASSLPPRQVEYNEQFF
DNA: TGTGCCAGCAGCTTACCGCCCCGACAGGTGGAATACAATGAGCAGTTCTTC

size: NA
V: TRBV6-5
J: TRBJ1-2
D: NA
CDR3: CASAAGNYGYTF
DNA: TGTGCCAGCGCCGCGGGCAACTATGGCTACACCTTC

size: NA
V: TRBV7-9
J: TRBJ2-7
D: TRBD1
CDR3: CASSTPGQSYEQYF
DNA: TGTGCCAGCAGCACTCCGGGACAGTCCTACGAGCAGTACTTC

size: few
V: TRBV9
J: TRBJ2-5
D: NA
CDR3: CASSGGRGGETQYF
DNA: TGTGCCAGCAGCGGGGGTCGAGGCGGAGAGACCCAGTACTTC

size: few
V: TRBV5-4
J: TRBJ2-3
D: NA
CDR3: CASGLMLDTQYF
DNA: TGTGCCAGCGGCCTGATGTTAGATACGCAGTATTTT

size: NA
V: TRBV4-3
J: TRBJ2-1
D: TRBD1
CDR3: CASSPWTGENEQFF
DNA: TGCGCCAGCAGCCCGTGGACAGGGGAGAATGAGCAGTTCTTC

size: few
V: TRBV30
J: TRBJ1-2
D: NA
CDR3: CAWSVLGSDYTF
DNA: TGTGCCTGGAGTGTGTTAGGGTCAGACTACACCTTC

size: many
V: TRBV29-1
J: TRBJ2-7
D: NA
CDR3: CSVAGYGKYEQYF
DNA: TGCAGCGTTGCGGGATATGGCAAATACGAGCAGTACTTC

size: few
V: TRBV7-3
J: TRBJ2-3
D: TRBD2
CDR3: CASSLAAGGPNTQYF
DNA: TGTGCCAGCAGTCTGGCGGCGGGAGGGCCGAACACGCAGTATTTT

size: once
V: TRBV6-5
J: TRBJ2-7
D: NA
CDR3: CASVGLHGYEQYF
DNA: TGTGCCAGCGTCGGGCTGCATGGGTACGAGCAGTACTTC

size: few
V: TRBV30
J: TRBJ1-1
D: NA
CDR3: CAWSGDTEAFF
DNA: TGTGCCTGGTCAGGGGATACTGAAGCTTTCTTT